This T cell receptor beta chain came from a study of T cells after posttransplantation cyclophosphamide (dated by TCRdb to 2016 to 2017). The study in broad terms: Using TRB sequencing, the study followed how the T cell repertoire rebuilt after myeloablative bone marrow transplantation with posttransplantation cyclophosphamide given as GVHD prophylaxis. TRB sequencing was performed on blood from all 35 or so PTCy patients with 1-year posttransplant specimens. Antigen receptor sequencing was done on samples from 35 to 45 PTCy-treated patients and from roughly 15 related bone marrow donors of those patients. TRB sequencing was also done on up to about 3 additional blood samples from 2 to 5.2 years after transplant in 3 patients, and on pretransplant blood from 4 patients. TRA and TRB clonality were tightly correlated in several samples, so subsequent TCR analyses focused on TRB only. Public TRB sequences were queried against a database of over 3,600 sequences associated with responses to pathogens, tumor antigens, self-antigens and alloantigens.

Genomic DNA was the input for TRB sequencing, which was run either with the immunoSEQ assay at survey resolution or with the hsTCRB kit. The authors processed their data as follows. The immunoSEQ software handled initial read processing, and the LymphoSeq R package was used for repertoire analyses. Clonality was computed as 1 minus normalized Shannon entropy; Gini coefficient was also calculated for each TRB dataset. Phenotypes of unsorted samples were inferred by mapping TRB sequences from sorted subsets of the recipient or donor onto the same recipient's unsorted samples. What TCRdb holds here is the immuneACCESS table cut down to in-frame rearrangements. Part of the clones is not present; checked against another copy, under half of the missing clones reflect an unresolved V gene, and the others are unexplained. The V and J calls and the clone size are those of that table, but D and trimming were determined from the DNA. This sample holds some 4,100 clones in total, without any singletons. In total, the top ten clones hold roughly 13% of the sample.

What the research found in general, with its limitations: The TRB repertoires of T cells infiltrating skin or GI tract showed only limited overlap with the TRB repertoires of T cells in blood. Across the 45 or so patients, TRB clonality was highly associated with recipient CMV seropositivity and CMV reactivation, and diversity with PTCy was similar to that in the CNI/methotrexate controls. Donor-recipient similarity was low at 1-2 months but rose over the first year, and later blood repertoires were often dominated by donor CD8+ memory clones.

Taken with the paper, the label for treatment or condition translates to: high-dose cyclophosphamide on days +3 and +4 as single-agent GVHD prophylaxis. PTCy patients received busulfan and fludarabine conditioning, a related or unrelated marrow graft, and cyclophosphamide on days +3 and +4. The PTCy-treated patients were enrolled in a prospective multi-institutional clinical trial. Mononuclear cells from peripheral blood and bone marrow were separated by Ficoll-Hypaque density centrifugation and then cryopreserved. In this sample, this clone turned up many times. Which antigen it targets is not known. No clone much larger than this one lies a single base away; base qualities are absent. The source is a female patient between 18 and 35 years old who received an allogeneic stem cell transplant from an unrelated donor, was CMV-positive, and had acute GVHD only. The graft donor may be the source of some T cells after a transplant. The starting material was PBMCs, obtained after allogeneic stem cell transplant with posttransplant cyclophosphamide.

The nucleotide sequence is TGTGCCAGCAGTGAAGTAACAGGGGGGGCCGGGGAGCTGTTTTTT. Translated, this is CASSEVTGGAGELFF. This chain is built from TRBV6-1 and TRBJ2-2, and possibly TRBD1, on 8 matching bases. V sheds 1 base and J sheds 6 bases, leaving 12 bases between their ends. Reading the germline V gene gives CDR1 MNHNS and CDR2 SASEGT. From its cysteine to its phenylalanine, the CDR3 spans 15 amino acids. The entry retains the CDR3 DNA only, 45 bases that are in frame from base 1.